The next 25 T cell receptor beta chains were all read from a single sample in a study of human T cells and chemical hapten exposure. TCRdb re-analysed the RACE reads in MiXCR, keeping a single row per CDR3 protein. Counted here are fewer than 500,000 distinct CDR3 sequences, approximately 5.1% occurring once; the ten biggest clones make up around 2.3%. The time point here: patch test 1, 2 weeks after DPC sensitization. Treatment indicated: therapeutic diphenylcyclopropenone sensitization with weekly scalp DPC. Specimen: whole blood, collected in connection with sensitization to the hapten diphenylcyclopropenone (DPC). These receptors originate from a woman aged 45-65 years with alopecia areata. Some clones in this sample may be carry-over from other donors' samples.

This clonotype has just a few counts. CDR3 nucleotide sequence: TGTGCCAGCAGCCGGACGGGTAGCGGACGCACGACAGATACGCAGTATTTT. As protein: CASSRTGSGRTTDTQYF. The chain has TRBV6-5 and TRBJ2-3, with D maybe TRBD2 (6 bases). Germline V gene lookup returns CDR1 MNHEY and CDR2 SVGAGI. The V end was cut by 6 bases, the J end by 3 bases, with 22 bases between. This CDR3 region has 17 residues.

The CDR3 bases are TGTGCCAGCAGCCCAACCGGGACTAGCGGTTACGAGCAGTACTTC. Translation gives CASSPTGTSGYEQYF. The chain is built from TRBV3-1 and TRBJ2-7; 11 nucleotides line up with TRBD2. J was trimmed by 4 bases and V by 4 bases; bases with no gene match: 6. Germline V gives CDR1 LGHDT, CDR2 YNNKEL (reference sequence). The length of the CDR3 is 15 residues.

This clonotype was picked up many times. The J gene is TRBJ1-2, the V gene TRBV7-9; D gene uncertain. Germline V gene data show CDR1 as SEHNR and CDR2 as FQNEAQ (reference sequence). V lost 1 base to trimming and J lost 7 bases, with 16 bases between them. The length of the CDR3 is 15 residues. CDR3 bases: TGTGCCAGCAGCTTAGGGTTAGCGGTTGATTCTGGCTACACCTTC. Amino acid sequence: CASSLGLAVDSGYTF. Together with reference TRBV7-9 and TRBJ1-2, the CDR3 gives the full variable domain: DTGVSQNPRHKITKRGQNVTFRCDPISEHNRLYWYRQTLGQGPEFLTYFQNEAQLEKSRLLSDRFSAERPKGSFSTLEIQRTEQGDSAMYLCASSLGLAVDSGYTFGSGTRLTVV.

The table lists this clonotype with many counts. The chain links TRBV3-1 to TRBJ2-3, with a tentative D call TRBD2 (6 bases). The CDR3 is 15 amino acids. V was pared by 6 bases and J by 6 bases, with 19 bases between. Germline V gives CDR1 LGHDT, CDR2 YNNKEL (reference sequence). The CDR3 region has the DNA TGTGCCAGCAGTTCCTGGGCAGCGGCGGGGGATACGCAGTATTTT. Translated: CASSSWAAAGDTQYF.

This clonotype was detected many times. The chain uses TRBV5-5 and TRBJ1-6; D is unclear. The V end was cut by 0 bases, the J end by 7 bases, with 8 bases between. Germline CDR1 reads SGHKS; CDR2 reads YYEKEE (reference sequence). The CDR3 runs to 14 residues. The CDR3 sequence is CASSLEGNNSPLHF. The CDR3 coding sequence is TGTGCCAGCAGCTTGGAAGGGAACAATTCACCCCTCCACTTT.

This clonotype was detected many times. A read error may produce the germline difference seen at one junction end. The chain employs TRBV6-1 and TRBJ2-3; 9 nucleotides line up with TRBD2. In germline, CDR1 is MNHNS, CDR2 SASEGT. CDR3 length: 14 amino acids. CDR3 sequence (DNA): TGCGCCAGCTCTAGCGGGATAAATACAGATACGCAGTATTTT. Translating it yields CASSSGINTDTQYF.

This clonotype was seen repeatedly, ten times or more. The chain joins TRBV12-3 or TRBV12-4 to TRBJ2-1, with a tentative D call TRBD1 (6 bases). V dropped 1 base and J dropped 9 bases, with 13 bases sitting between them. This CDR3 is built from 14 residues. The chain's CDR3 is CASSLVGALGEQFF. The DNA for the CDR3 is TGTGCCAGCAGTTTAGTGGGGGCGCTGGGTGAGCAGTTCTTC.

This clonotype was recorded at least ten times. V gene TRBV7-9 combines with J gene TRBJ1-2, with a possible D match to TRBD1 (6 bases). The ends were cut back, 0 bases at V and 6 bases at J, with 14 bases in the middle. The CDR3 has 15 amino acids. Germline lookup yields CDR1 SEHNR and CDR2 FQNEAQ (reference sequence). The CDR3 bases are TGTGCCAGCAGCTTAGCTAGGGGGGGTAAGGATGGCTACACCTTC. Translated, it gives CASSLARGGKDGYTF.

The chain recombines TRBV28 with TRBJ2-7; 8 bases map to TRBD1. CDR3 length: 15 residues. Germline V gene data show CDR1 as MDHEN and CDR2 as SYDVKM. V gave up 7 bases and J gave up 3 bases; unmatched junction bases: 11. CDR3 sequence reads: CASTHSGTGLYEQYF. The CDR3 region has the DNA TGTGCCAGCACCCATTCTGGGACAGGCCTCTACGAGCAGTACTTC. The full variable domain, rest sourced from reference TRBV28 and TRBJ2-7, is DVKVTQSSRYLVKRTGEKVFLECVQDMDHENMFWYRQDPGLGLRLIYFSYDVKMKEKGDIPEGYSVSREKKERFSLILESASTNQTSMYLCASTHSGTGLYEQYFGPGTRLTVT.

This clonotype was counted ten times or more. The V and J genes are TRBV13 and TRBJ2-6; 11 bases fit TRBD1. Germline V CDR1 and CDR2: PRHDT, FYEKMQ (reference sequence). Germline trimming cut 2 bases from V and 4 bases from J; bases unmatched to any gene: 4. The CDR3 spans 17 residues. The CDR3 DNA is TGTGCCAGCAGCTTATTGGACAGGGGGCCCGGGGCCAACGTCCTGACTTTC. Translating it yields CASSLLDRGPGANVLTF. Based on the CDR3 plus reference TRBV13 and TRBJ2-6, the full variable domain is AAGVIQSPRHLIKEKRETATLKCYPIPRHDTVYWYQQGPGQDPQFLISFYEKMQSDKGSIPDRFSAQQFSDYHSELNMSSLELGDSALYFCASSLLDRGPGANVLTFGAGSRLTVL.

This clonotype was counted ten times or more. The rearrangement joins TRBV7-2 to TRBJ2-7; D unclear. This CDR3 is built from 11 residues. The germline V gene has CDR1 SGHTA and CDR2 FQGNSA. The V end lost 5 bases, the J end lost 2 bases, and 4 bases lay between the germline ends. The CDR3 loop reads CASSTTYEQYF. The CDR3 nucleotides are TGTGCCAGCAGCACCACCTACGAGCAGTACTTC.

This clonotype was detected many times. The chain employs TRBV7-2 and TRBJ2-7; D is uncertain. Germline V gives CDR1 SGHTA, CDR2 FQGNSA. V was shortened by 2 bases and J by 6 bases, with 8 bases between the two germline ends. The CDR3 is 12 amino acids. The CDR3 is CASSLPGLEQYF. Here the CDR3 DNA reads TGTGCCAGCAGCTTACCTGGGCTCGAGCAGTACTTC.

The sample holds a few counts of this clonotype. The CDR3 bases are TGTGCCAGCAGCCAGGGCCAGAGAGCTTTCTTT. The encoded protein is CASSQGQRAFF. The rearrangement uses TRBV5-6 and TRBJ1-1, with D perhaps TRBD1 (5 bases). CDR3 length: 11 amino acids. V was shortened by 4 bases and J by 10 bases, with 11 bases between the two germline ends. CDR1 and CDR2 (germline): SGHDT, YYEEEE.

This clonotype has just a few counts. The rearrangement links TRBV9 to TRBJ1-1; 10 bases are shared with TRBD1. The germline V gene has CDR1 SGDLS and CDR2 YYNGEE. This CDR3 comprises 15 residues. V was pared by 5 bases and J by 4 bases, with 8 bases of the junction left unmatched. The CDR3 DNA reads as TGTGCCAGCAGATTGGGACAGGGGTCTTCCACTGAAGCTTTCTTT. Its protein is CASRLGQGSSTEAFF.

This clonotype was recorded many times. J is TRBJ2-3 and V is TRBV6-5; 7 bases map to TRBD1. The germline V gene encodes CDR1 MNHEY and CDR2 SVGAGI. V lost 10 bases to trimming and J lost 0 bases; unmatched junction nucleotides: 10. The CDR3 covers 15 residues. The CDR3 DNA reads TGTGCCACTAAAGAGGACAGGTCCAGCACAGATACGCAGTATTTT. This codes for CATKEDRSSTDTQYF.

The chain combines TRBV6-1 with TRBJ1-6, with D hard to call. The germline V gene has CDR1 MNHNS and CDR2 SASEGT. V lost 11 bases and J 7 bases, leaving 21 bases between the germline ends. The CDR3 has 15 amino acids. The CDR3 DNA is TGTGCCGGCACCACTTCCGGGCCTTGGAATTCACCCCTCCACTTT. Encoded protein: CAGTTSGPWNSPLHF.

This clonotype came up a few times. V gene TRBV27 combines with J gene TRBJ2-1, with D tentatively TRBD2 (6 bases). This CDR3 is 10 amino acids long. Germline CDR1 MNHEY, CDR2 SMNVEV (reference sequence). V lost 8 bases and J lost 13, with 12 bases in between. The CDR3: CASGGYYQFF. Written as DNA, the CDR3 is TGTGCCAGCGGAGGGTATTATCAGTTCTTC.

This clonotype appeared many times. The gene calls are TRBV7-3 and TRBJ2-1; maybe TRBD1 (5 bases). Germline CDR1 reads SGHTA; CDR2 reads FQGTGA. The CDR3 consists of 19 residues. V lost 1 base and J 2 bases, leaving 21 bases between the germline ends. CDR3 bases: TGTGCCAGCAGCTTAATGGCGGTGCAGGGCAATCCAGCCTACAATGAGCAGTTCTTC. Encoded protein: CASSLMAVQGNPAYNEQFF.

This clonotype was seen many times. The rearrangement uses TRBV5-1 and TRBJ2-7; 9 nucleotides line up with TRBD1. The V segment lost 6 bases and the J segment 5 bases; nucleotides outside the gene matches: 9. The CDR3 has 14 residues. CDR1 is SGHRS, CDR2 YFSETQ, per germline. The CDR3 protein is CASKEGTGMDEQYF. CDR3 nucleotide sequence: TGCGCCAGCAAAGAGGGGACAGGGATGGACGAGCAGTACTTC.

This clonotype came up many times. Germline is not matched at one junction end, which may reflect a read error. The chain joins TRBV15 to TRBJ2-3; no clear D gene. Germline loops: CDR1 LNHNV, CDR2 YYDKDF (reference sequence). The CDR3 has 13 residues. CDR3 DNA: TGTGCCACCAGCAGGCCCCGATCCGGTGGTATGGCATTT. Protein product: CATSRPRSGGMAF. Looking up the rest from reference TRBV15 and TRBJ2-3 gives the full variable domain: DAMVIQNPRYQVTQFGKPVTLSCSQTLNHNVMYWYQQKSSQAPKLLFHYYDKDFNNEADTPDNFQSRRPNTSFCFLDIRSPGLGDTAMYLCATSRPRSGGMAFGPGTRLTVL.

This clonotype was counted a few times. The chain uses TRBV10-3 and TRBJ2-1, with D tentatively TRBD2 (6 bases). The CDR3 consists of 15 residues. V was trimmed by 0 bases and J by 8 bases, leaving 14 bases between them. Germline V lookup: CDR1 ENHRY, CDR2 SYGVKD. CDR3 nucleotides: TGTGCCATCAGTGAGTCCCCCGGGAGCCGCGATGAGCAGTTCTTC. Protein sequence: CAISESPGSRDEQFF.

This clonotype was seen many times. V and J are TRBV5-1 and TRBJ2-1; D uncertain. Germline V gene lookup returns CDR1 SGHRS and CDR2 YFSETQ. This CDR3 is 14 amino acids long. The V and J ends lost 4 bases and 6 bases respectively, with 14 bases between them. CDR3 bases: TGCGCCAGCAGCCCACCGGACGGAACCAATGAGCAGTTCTTC. Its protein is CASSPPDGTNEQFF. Full variable domain (rest looked up from reference TRBV5-1 and TRBJ2-1): KAGVTQTPRYLIKTRGQQVTLSCSPISGHRSVSWYQQTPGQGLQFLFEYFSETQRNKGNFPGRFSGRQFSNSRSEMNVSTLELGDSALYLCASSPPDGTNEQFFGPGTRLTVL.

At least ten counts were recorded for this clonotype. The chain joins TRBV20-1 to TRBJ2-3; 7 nucleotides line up with TRBD1. This CDR3 is 18 amino acids long. Germline CDR1 reads DFQATT; CDR2 reads SNEGSKA (reference sequence). V was clipped by 0 bases and J by 1 base; unmatched bases: 13. As DNA, the CDR3 is TGCAGTGCTAGAGATCCGGGACAGTGGGTTTGGGGCACAGATACGCAGTATTTT. Amino acid sequence: CSARDPGQWVWGTDTQYF.

J is TRBJ1-6 and V is TRBV12-3 or TRBV12-4; D is perhaps TRBD1 (6 bases). Between the trimmed V and J ends, which lost 1 base and 7 bases, there was a span of 14 bases. The CDR3 contains 16 residues. DNA for the CDR3: TGTGCCAGCAGTTTAGTCGGCAGGGGCGGAAATTCACCCCTCCACTTT. Residues: CASSLVGRGGNSPLHF.

This clonotype was counted at least ten times. The chain recombines TRBV20-1 with TRBJ1-2; D gene uncertain. Between the trimmed V and J ends, which lost 0 bases and 4 bases, there was a span of 6 bases. From germline, CDR1 is DFQATT and CDR2 SNEGSKA (reference sequence). The CDR3 loop spans 12 amino acids. CDR3 nucleotide sequence: TGCAGTGCTAGAGACGACACCTATGGCTACACCTTC. Its translation is CSARDDTYGYTF.